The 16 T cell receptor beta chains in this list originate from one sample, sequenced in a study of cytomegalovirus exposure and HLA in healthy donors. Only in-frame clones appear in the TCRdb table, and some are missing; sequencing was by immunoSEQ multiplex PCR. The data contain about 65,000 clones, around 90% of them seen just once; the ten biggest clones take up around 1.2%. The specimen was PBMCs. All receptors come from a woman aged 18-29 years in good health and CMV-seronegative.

The chain's CDR3 is CASRSTSTDTQYF. The DNA for the CDR3 is TGTGCCAGTAGGTCAACAAGCACAGATACGCAGTATTTT. The chain is built from TRBV19 and TRBJ2-3; D gene ambiguous. V was clipped by 6 bases and J by 0 bases, with 7 bases between them. The CDR3 sequence is 13 residues long. Germline V lookup: CDR1 LNHDA, CDR2 SQIVND (reference sequence).

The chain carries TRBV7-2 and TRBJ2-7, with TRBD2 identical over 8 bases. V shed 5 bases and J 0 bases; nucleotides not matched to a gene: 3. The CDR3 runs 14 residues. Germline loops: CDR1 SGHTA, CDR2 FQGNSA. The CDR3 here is CASSVSGSSYEQYF. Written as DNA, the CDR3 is TGTGCCAGCAGCGTGAGCGGGAGCTCCTACGAGCAGTACTTC.

The CDR3 is CASSLSGDRGYYEQYF. The CDR3 coding sequence is TGTGCCAGCAGTTTATCGGGGGACAGGGGGTATTACGAGCAGTACTTC. This rearrangement joins TRBV27 to TRBJ2-7; 11 bases line up with TRBD1. The CDR3 sequence is 16 residues long. V shed 0 bases, J shed 4 bases, and the junction held 5 bases outside the gene matches. Germline V gene lookup returns CDR1 MNHEY and CDR2 SMNVEV (reference sequence).

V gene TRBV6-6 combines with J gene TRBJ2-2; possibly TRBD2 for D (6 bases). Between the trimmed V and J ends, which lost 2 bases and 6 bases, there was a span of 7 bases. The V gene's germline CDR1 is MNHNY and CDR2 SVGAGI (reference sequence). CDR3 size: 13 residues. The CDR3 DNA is TGTGCCAGCAGTTACGGGGGGTCCGGGGAGCTGTTTTTT. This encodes CASSYGGSGELFF.

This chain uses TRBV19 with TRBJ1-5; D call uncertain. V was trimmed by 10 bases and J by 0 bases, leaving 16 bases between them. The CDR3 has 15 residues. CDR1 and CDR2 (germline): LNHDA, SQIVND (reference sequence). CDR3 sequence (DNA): TGTGCCACCCGTCGGTACGGGGATAGCAATCAGCCCCAGCATTTT. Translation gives CATRRYGDSNQPQHF.

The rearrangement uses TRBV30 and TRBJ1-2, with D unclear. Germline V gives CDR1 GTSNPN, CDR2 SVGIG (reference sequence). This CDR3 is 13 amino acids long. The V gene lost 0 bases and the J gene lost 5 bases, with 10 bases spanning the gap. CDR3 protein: CAWSVLATYGYTF. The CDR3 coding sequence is TGTGCCTGGAGTGTCCTAGCCACTTATGGCTACACCTTC.

The CDR3, as DNA: TGTGCCAGCAGTTTCATAGCCCCAGTGGGTGAAAAACTGTTTTTT. Amino acid sequence: CASSFIAPVGEKLFF. This rearrangement joins TRBV28 to TRBJ1-4; no firm D call. Germline V gene data show CDR1 as MDHEN and CDR2 as SYDVKM. This CDR3 is built from 15 residues. V lost 3 bases to trimming and J lost 7 bases, with 15 bases between them.

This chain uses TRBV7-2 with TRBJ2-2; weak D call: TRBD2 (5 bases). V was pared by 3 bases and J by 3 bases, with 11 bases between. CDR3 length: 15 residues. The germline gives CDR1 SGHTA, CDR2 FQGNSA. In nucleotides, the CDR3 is TGTGCCAGCAGCTTTGGTGAGGGTTACACCGGGGAGCTGTTTTTT. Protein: CASSFGEGYTGELFF.

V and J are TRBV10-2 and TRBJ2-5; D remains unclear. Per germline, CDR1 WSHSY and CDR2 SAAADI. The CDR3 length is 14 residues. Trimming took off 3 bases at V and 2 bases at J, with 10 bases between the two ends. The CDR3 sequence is CASSEVSVQETQYF. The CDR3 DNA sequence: TGCGCCAGCAGTGAAGTCAGCGTTCAAGAGACCCAGTACTTC.

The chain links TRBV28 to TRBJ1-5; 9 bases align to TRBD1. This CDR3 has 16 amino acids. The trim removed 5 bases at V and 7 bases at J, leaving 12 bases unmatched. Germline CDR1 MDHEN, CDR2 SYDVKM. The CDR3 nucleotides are TGTGCCAGCAGTCCGTCTCCGGGACAGGGTTACCAGCCCCAGCATTTT. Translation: CASSPSPGQGYQPQHF.

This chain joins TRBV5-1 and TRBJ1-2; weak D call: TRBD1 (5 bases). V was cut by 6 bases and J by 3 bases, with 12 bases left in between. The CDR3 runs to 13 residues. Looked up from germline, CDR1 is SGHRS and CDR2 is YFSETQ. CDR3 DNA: TGCGCCAGCACCCAAGACAGTTACTATGGCTACACCTTC. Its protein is CASTQDSYYGYTF.

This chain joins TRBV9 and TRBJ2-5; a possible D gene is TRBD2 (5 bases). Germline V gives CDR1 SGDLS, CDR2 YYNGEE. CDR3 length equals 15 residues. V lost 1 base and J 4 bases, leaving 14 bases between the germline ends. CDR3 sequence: CASSVSPSGGETQYF. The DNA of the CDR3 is TGTGCCAGCAGCGTATCACCGAGTGGAGGAGAGACCCAGTACTTC. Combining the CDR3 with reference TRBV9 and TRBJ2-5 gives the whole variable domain DSGVTQTPKHLITATGQRVTLRCSPRSGDLSVYWYQQSLDQGLQFLIQYYNGEERAKGNILERFSAQQFPDLHSELNLSSLELGDSALYFCASSVSPSGGETQYFGPGTRLLVL.

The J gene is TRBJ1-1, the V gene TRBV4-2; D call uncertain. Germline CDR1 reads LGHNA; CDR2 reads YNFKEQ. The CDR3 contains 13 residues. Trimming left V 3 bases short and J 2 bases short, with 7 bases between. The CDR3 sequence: CASSQTQNTEAFF. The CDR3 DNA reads TGTGCCAGCAGCCAGACACAAAACACTGAAGCTTTCTTT.

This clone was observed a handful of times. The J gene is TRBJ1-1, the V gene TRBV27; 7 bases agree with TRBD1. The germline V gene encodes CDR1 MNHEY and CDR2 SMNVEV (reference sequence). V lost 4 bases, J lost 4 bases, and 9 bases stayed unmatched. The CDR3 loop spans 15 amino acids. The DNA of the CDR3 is TGTGCCAGCAGTTCTGACAGGGTCGGGGGCACTGAAGCTTTCTTT. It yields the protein CASSSDRVGGTEAFF.

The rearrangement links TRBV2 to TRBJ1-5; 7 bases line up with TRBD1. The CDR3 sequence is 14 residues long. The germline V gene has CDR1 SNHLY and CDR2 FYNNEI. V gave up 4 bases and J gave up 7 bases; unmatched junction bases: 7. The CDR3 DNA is TGTGCCAGCAGTGGGCAGGGGGGTGGACAGCCCCAGCATTTT. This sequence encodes CASSGQGGGQPQHF.

The DNA of the CDR3 is TGCGCCAGCAGCCGGGACAACTACTCCTACGAGCAGTACTTC. This encodes CASSRDNYSYEQYF. The V and J genes are TRBV5-1 and TRBJ2-7; maybe TRBD1 (6 bases). Germline V gives CDR1 SGHRS, CDR2 YFSETQ. The germline V and J ends were trimmed by 4 bases and 0 bases, with 11 bases remaining between them. The length of the CDR3 is 14 residues. The whole variable domain, filled in from reference TRBV5-1 and TRBJ2-7, reads KAGVTQTPRYLIKTRGQQVTLSCSPISGHRSVSWYQQTPGQGLQFLFEYFSETQRNKGNFPGRFSGRQFSNSRSEMNVSTLELGDSALYLCASSRDNYSYEQYFGPGTRLTVT.